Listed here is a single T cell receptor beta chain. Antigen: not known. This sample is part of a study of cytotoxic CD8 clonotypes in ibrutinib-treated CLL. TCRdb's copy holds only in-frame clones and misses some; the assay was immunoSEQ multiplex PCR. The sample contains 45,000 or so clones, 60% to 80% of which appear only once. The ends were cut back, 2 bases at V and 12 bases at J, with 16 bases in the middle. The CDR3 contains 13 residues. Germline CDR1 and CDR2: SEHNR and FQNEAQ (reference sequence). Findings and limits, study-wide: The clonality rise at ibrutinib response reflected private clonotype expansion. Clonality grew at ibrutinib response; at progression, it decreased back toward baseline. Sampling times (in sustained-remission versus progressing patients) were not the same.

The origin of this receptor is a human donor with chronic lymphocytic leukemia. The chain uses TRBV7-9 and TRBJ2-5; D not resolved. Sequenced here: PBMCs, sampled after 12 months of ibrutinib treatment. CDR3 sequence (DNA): TGTGCCAGCAGCTTAACCTCCGGGCCAAATAAGTACTTC. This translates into CASSLTSGPNKYF.